A selection of T cell receptor beta chains follows, all from one sample in a study of lymphopenia after photon versus proton radiotherapy. Profiling relied on immunoSEQ multiplex PCR, and the TCRdb table lists in-frame clones only, not all of them. Here the sample spans tens of thousands of clones, 83% being singletons. Here the sequenced sample was peripheral blood, taken from a patient treated with photon-based radiotherapy. These receptors originate from a man aged 50 to 60 with gastric cancer. CDR3s include the opening cysteine and the closing phenylalanine or tryptophan. The D gene is left open where the match is weak. Where a row states a size, it is once, few, many or the class of an expanded clone; other rows omit it.

clone size,V gene,J gene,D gene,CDR3 protein,CDR3 DNA
NA,TRBV11-2,TRBJ2-1,NA,CASSLGELTLSYNEQFF,TGTGCCAGCAGCTTGGGAGAGTTAACCCTCTCCTACAATGAGCAGTTCTTC
NA,TRBV7-8,TRBJ2-1,NA,CASRGPDSGPLGQFF,TGTGCCAGCAGGGGGCCGGACAGTGGACCTTTGGGGCAGTTCTTC
NA,TRBV6-1,TRBJ2-3,NA,CASSESVTDTQYF,TGTGCCAGCAGTGAATCCGTCACAGATACGCAGTATTTT
few,TRBV6-5,TRBJ1-2,NA,CASSRVGPDNYGYTF,TGTGCCAGCAGCCGAGTCGGGCCTGATAACTATGGCTACACCTTC
NA,TRBV19,TRBJ2-3,TRBD2,CASSIGGIGTDTQYF,TGTGCCAGTAGTATCGGGGGGATAGGCACAGATACGCAGTATTTT
once,TRBV6-5,TRBJ2-1,NA,CASRPQGSYNEQFF,TGTGCCAGCAGACCGCAGGGATCCTACAATGAGCAGTTCTTC
NA,TRBV5-1,TRBJ1-1,NA,CASSWGPSGTEAFF,TGCGCCAGCAGCTGGGGGCCATCGGGCACTGAAGCTTTCTTT
NA,TRBV2,TRBJ1-2,NA,CARGGANYGYTF,TGTGCCAGAGGCGGGGCTAACTATGGCTACACCTTC
NA,TRBV6-5,TRBJ1-5,TRBD1,CASSYDRGKNQPQHF,TGTGCCAGCAGTTACGACAGGGGGAAAAATCAGCCCCAGCATTTT
NA,TRBV5-1,TRBJ1-1,NA,CASSLDGNLNTEAFF,TGCGCCAGCAGCTTGGATGGGAATCTGAACACTGAAGCTTTCTTT
NA,TRBV6-1,TRBJ1-2,NA,CASSKGNYGYTF,TGTGCCAGCAGTAAGGGAAACTATGGCTACACCTTC
NA,TRBV9,TRBJ2-7,NA,CASSQGDYEQYF,TGTGCCAGCAGCCAAGGGGATTACGAGCAGTACTTC
NA,TRBV2,TRBJ2-7,TRBD2,CASRLAGAYEQYF,TGTGCCAGCAGACTAGCGGGAGCGTACGAGCAGTACTTC
NA,TRBV6-4,TRBJ2-1,NA,CASSDSRVSYNEQFF,TGTGCCAGCAGTGACTCCAGGGTTTCCTACAATGAGCAGTTCTTC